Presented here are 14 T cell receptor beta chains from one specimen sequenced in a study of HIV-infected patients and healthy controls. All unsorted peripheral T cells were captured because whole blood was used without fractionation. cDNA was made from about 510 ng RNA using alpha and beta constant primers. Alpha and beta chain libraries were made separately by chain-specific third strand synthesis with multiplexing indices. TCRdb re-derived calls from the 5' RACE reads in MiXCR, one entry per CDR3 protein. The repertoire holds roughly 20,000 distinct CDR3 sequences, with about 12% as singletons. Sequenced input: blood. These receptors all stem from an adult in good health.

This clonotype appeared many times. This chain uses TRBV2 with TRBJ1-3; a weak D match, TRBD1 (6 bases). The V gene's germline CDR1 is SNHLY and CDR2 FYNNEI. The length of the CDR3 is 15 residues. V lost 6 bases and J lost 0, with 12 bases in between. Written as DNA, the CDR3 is TGTGCCAGCAGACCTGACAGGAGCTCTGGAAACACCATATATTTT. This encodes CASRPDRSSGNTIYF.

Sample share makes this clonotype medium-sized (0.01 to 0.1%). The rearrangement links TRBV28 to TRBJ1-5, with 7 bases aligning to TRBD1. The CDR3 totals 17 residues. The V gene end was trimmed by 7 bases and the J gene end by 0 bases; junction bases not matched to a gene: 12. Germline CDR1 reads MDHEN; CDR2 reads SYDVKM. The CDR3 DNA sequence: TGTGCCAGCACTTTGGGGACAGCTAGAAGTAGCAATCAGCCCCAGCATTTT. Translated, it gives CASTLGTARSSNQPQHF.

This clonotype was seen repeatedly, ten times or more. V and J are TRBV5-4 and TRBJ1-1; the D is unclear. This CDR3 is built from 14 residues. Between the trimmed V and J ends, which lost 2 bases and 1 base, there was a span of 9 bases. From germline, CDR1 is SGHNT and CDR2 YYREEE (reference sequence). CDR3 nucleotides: TGTGCCAGCAGCTTAGCGAATCCGAACACTGAAGCTTTCTTT. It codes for CASSLANPNTEAFF.

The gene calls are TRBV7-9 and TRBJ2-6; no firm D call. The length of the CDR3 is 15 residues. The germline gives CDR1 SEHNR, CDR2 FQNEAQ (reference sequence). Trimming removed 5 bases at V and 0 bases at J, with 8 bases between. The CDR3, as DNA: TGTGCCAGCAGCCAGCTCCCCTCTGGGGCCAACGTCCTGACTTTC. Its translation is CASSQLPSGANVLTF.

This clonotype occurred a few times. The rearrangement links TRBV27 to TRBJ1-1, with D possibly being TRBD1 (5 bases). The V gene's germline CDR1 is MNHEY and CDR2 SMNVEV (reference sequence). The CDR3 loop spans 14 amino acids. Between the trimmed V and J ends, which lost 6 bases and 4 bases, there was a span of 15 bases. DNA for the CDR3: TGTGCCAGCAGGACTTATGGGGCAGGCACTGAAGCTTTCTTT. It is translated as CASRTYGAGTEAFF.

For the CDR3, the DNA is TGTGCCAGCAGTTTAGGGGGGCGCCCCAATCAGCCCCAGCATTTT. It translates to CASSLGGRPNQPQHF. V is TRBV28 and J is TRBJ1-5; D is possibly TRBD1 (6 bases). Per germline, CDR1 MDHEN and CDR2 SYDVKM. The CDR3 contains 15 residues. V was shortened by 2 bases and J by 3 bases, with 11 bases between the two germline ends.

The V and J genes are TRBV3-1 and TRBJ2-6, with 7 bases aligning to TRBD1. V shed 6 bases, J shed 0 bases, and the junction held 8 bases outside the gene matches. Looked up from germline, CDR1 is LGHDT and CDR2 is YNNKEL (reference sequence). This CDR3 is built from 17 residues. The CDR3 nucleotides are TGTGCCAGCAGTCGAGGGACAGTGAGCTCTGGGGCCAACGTCCTGACTTTC. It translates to CASSRGTVSSGANVLTF.

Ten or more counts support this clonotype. The CDR3 is CSAERRGYEQYF. DNA of the CDR3: TGCAGTGCGGAGCGGCGGGGCTACGAGCAGTACTTC. The chain recombines TRBV20-1 with TRBJ2-7; D possibly corresponds to TRBD2 (6 bases). V lost 6 bases and J lost 3, with 12 bases in between. The germline V gene has CDR1 DFQATT and CDR2 SNEGSKA (reference sequence). This CDR3 has 12 residues.

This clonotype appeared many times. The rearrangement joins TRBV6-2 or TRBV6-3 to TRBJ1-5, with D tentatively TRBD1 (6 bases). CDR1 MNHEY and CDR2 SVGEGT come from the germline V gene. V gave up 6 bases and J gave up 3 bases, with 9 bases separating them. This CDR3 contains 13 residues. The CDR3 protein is CASSGQINQPQHF. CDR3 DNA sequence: TGTGCCAGCAGCGGACAGATCAATCAGCCCCAGCATTTT.

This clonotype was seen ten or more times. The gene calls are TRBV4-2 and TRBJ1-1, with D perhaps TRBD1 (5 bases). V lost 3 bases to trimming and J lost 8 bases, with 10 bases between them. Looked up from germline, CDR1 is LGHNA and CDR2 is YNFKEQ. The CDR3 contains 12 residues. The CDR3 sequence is CASSHWGSEAFF. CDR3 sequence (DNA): TGTGCCAGCAGCCATTGGGGGTCCGAAGCTTTCTTT.

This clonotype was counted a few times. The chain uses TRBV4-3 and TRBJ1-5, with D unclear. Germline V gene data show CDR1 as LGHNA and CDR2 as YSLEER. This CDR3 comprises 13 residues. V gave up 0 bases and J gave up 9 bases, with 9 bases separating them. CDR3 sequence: CASSQDTGRPQHF. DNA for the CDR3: TGCGCCAGCAGCCAAGATACTGGGCGGCCCCAGCATTTT.

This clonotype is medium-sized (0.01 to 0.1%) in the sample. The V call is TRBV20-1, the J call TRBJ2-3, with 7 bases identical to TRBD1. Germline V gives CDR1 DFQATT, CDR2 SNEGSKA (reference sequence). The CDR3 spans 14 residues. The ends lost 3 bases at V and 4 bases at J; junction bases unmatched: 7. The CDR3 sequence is CSASGQASADTQYF. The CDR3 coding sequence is TGCAGTGCTAGCGGACAGGCAAGTGCAGATACGCAGTATTTT.

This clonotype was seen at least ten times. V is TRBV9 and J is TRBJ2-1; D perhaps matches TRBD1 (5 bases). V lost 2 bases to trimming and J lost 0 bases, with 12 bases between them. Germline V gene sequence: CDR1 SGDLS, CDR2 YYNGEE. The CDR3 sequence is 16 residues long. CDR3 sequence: CASSVLGPSSYNEQFF. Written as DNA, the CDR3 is TGTGCCAGCAGCGTCTTGGGGCCGAGCTCCTACAATGAGCAGTTCTTC.

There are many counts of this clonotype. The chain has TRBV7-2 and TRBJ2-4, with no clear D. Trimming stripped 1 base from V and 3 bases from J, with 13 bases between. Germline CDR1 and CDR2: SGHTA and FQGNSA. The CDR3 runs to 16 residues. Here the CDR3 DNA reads TGTGCCAGCAGCTTAGGGGTACCGCGGAACAAAAACATTCAGTACTTC. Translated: CASSLGVPRNKNIQYF. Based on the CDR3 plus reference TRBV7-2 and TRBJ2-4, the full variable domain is GAGVSQSPSNKVTEKGKDVELRCDPISGHTALYWYRQSLGQGLEFLIYFQGNSAPDKSGLPSDRFSAERTGGSVSTLTIQRTQQEDSAVYLCASSLGVPRNKNIQYFGAGTRLSVL.